This is a list of T cell receptor beta chains from one sample in a study of technical replicates of blood from a few donors. Here immunoSEQ multiplex PCR was the method, and the copy in TCRdb shows in-frame clones only, minus some. Counted here are approximately 79,000 clones, 95% to 98% occurring once; the ten biggest clones make up about 0.3%. Sequenced input: T cells isolated from PBMCs. These receptors originate from a human donor in good health. Both conserved end residues are part of each CDR3. D genes are given only for firm matches. Expanded clones get a size class; other rows say once, few or many, or leave the size out.

j_call d_call clone_size v_call cdr3_nt cdr3_aa
TRBJ2-5 . . TRBV5-6 TGTGCCAGCAGCTACCTCAAAGGACAGACCGTCAGTAGGGAGACCCAGTACTTC CASSYLKGQTVSRETQYF
TRBJ1-1 . . TRBV9 TGTGCCAGCAGCGTAGATGGCCGGGGGAACACTGAAGCTTTCTTT CASSVDGRGNTEAFF
TRBJ1-5 TRBD1 . TRBV30 TGTGCCTGGACCGGGACAGGAGGACAGCCCCAGCATTTT CAWTGTGGQPQHF
TRBJ1-5 . . TRBV14 TGTGCCAGCAGCCGCACCGGGGGCAATCAGCCCCAGCATTTT CASSRTGGNQPQHF
TRBJ2-1 TRBD2 few TRBV15 TGTGCCACCAGCGGGGAACTAGCGGCCAAGTACAATGAGCAGTTCTTC CATSGELAAKYNEQFF
TRBJ2-7 TRBD2 . TRBV7-2 TGTGCCAGCAGCCGACGCGGGAGGAGCGGGAGAGGGTACGAGCAGTACTTC CASSRRGRSGRGYEQYF
TRBJ2-1 . . TRBV27 TGTGCCAGCAGTTTACGGGGTAGTGGTGAGCAGTTCTTC CASSLRGSGEQFF
TRBJ2-5 TRBD2 . TRBV6-1 TGTGCCAGCAGTGAATGGGCGCTAGCGGCACTCCAAGAGACCCAGTACTTC CASSEWALAALQETQYF
TRBJ2-7 TRBD2 . TRBV28 TGTGCCAGCAGCTTATCCCGCGGGGGGGGCGAGCAGTACTTC CASSLSRGGGEQYF
TRBJ2-7 TRBD2 once TRBV27 TGTGCCAGCGCCGGGACTAGCGGGAGAAACGAGCAGTACTTC CASAGTSGRNEQYF
TRBJ2-7 . . TRBV27 TGTGCCAGCCAGACCAGGGGCGGGGGCTACGAGCAGTACTTC CASQTRGGGYEQYF
TRBJ2-1 TRBD2 once TRBV30 TGTGCCTGGAGTGGCCTAGCGGGAATACCCCGGTCCTACAATGAGCAGTTCTTC CAWSGLAGIPRSYNEQFF
TRBJ2-1 . once TRBV5-1 TGCGCCAGCAGCTTGGAGGGGGTCTCCTACAATGAGCAGTTCTTC CASSLEGVSYNEQFF
TRBJ1-1 . . TRBV29-1 TGCAGCGTTGAGGGGGGATGGGCTGAAGCTTTCTTT CSVEGGWAEAFF
TRBJ1-1 TRBD1 . TRBV28 TGTGCCAGCCGTTCGACAGGGGTGCTCGGCACTGAAGCTTTCTTT CASRSTGVLGTEAFF
TRBJ2-7 . once TRBV19 TGTGCCAGTTCCAAAGTTAGCGTCTCCTACGAGCAGTACTTC CASSKVSVSYEQYF
TRBJ1-1 . . TRBV10-2 TGCGCCAGTCGGGACGGAGGGACTGAAGCTTTCTTT CASRDGGTEAFF
TRBJ1-3 . . TRBV4-1 TGCGCCAGCAGCCGGACGGGACTGCCCTCTGGAAACACCATATATTTT CASSRTGLPSGNTIYF
TRBJ2-7 TRBD1 . TRBV4-2 TGTGCCAGCAGCCAAGATCCCCCAGGGGGCTACGAGCAGTACTTC CASSQDPPGGYEQYF
TRBJ1-5 TRBD1 . TRBV18 TGTGCCAGCTCAGGAGACAGGGGGCCCAATCAGCCCCAGCATTTT CASSGDRGPNQPQHF
TRBJ2-5 . . TRBV28 TGTGCCAGCAGTTCTACTTCTTATCTGGAAGGGGGAGAGACCCAGTACTTC CASSSTSYLEGGETQYF
TRBJ2-7 . . TRBV23-1 TGCGCCAGACCGGGACACACCTACGAGCAGTACTTC CARPGHTYEQYF
TRBJ2-1 TRBD2 . TRBV7-9 TGTGCCAGCAGCGCAGGACTAGCGGGCTACAATGAGCAGTTCTTC CASSAGLAGYNEQFF
TRBJ1-1 . . TRBV14 TGTGCCAGCAGCCAGATACAGTACACTGAAGCTTTCTTT CASSQIQYTEAFF
TRBJ2-7 . . TRBV19 TGTGCCAGTAATGCGGGGCCGAACTACGAGCAGTACTTC CASNAGPNYEQYF
TRBJ1-1 TRBD1 . TRBV15 TGTGCCACCAGCGGACAGGGGGCCGGCACTGAAGCTTTCTTT CATSGQGAGTEAFF
TRBJ2-7 . . TRBV28 TGTGCCAGCAGTTTGCAGGGGATGGGCTACGAGCAGTACTTC CASSLQGMGYEQYF
TRBJ2-3 . . TRBV5-4 TGTGCCAGCAGTTCAGGTCTAAGCACAGATACGCAGTATTTT CASSSGLSTDTQYF
TRBJ2-6 . . TRBV9 TGTGCCAGCAGCGTCGGGGGTACGGGGGCCAACGTCCTGACTTTC CASSVGGTGANVLTF
TRBJ2-7 . . TRBV14 TGTGCCAGCAGCCAAGATAGCCTCTACGAGCAGTACTTC CASSQDSLYEQYF